The 27 T cell receptor beta chains listed next were all sequenced from one sample in a study of Graves' ophthalmopathy and Graves' hyperthyroidism (dated by TCRdb to 2017 to 2018). The sequencer listed for this sample is Illumina HiSeq 2000. TCR beta CDR3 regions were amplified from RNA transcripts for repertoire sequencing. A first-round RT-PCR used HTBI primers with the Qiagen OneStep RT-PCR kit, followed by a second-round multiplex PCR, size selection and purification. TCRdb itself trimmed the public reads at Q25 with fastp, ran MiXCR and retained productive beta chains. Records with the same CDR3 protein are collapsed into one entry carrying the most frequent genes and DNA. Across this sample there are more than 300,000 distinct CDR3 sequences, with roughly a sixth seen only once. The top ten hold roughly 2.3% of the sample. Sequenced input: peripheral blood. The receptor source for this set is an adult woman with stable Graves' hyperthyroidism.

This clonotype has only a few counts. The genes are TRBV14 and TRBJ1-6; D is uncertain. This CDR3 is built from 13 residues. Looked up from germline, CDR1 is SGHDN and CDR2 is FVKESK. V was clipped by 3 bases and J by 10 bases, with 10 bases between them. The CDR3 coding sequence is TGTGCCAGCAGCCAGGAATTGGGGTCACCCCTCCACTTT. Translated, it gives CASSQELGSPLHF.

This clonotype was counted ten times or more. The V and J genes are TRBV6-2 or TRBV6-3 and TRBJ2-7; 8 bases are shared with TRBD2. The germline CDR1 and CDR2 sequences are MNHEY and SVGEGT. This CDR3 is built from 15 residues. The V segment lost 5 bases and the J segment 2 bases; nucleotides outside the gene matches: 8. The CDR3 is CASSDRSGTTYEQYF. CDR3 sequence (DNA): TGTGCCAGCAGTGACCGTAGCGGGACCACCTACGAGCAGTACTTC.

Ten or more counts support this clonotype. This chain links TRBV12-3 or TRBV12-4 with TRBJ2-7; TRBD2 aligns across 8 bases. Trimming took 3 bases from V and 10 from J; bases not matched to a gene: 11. This CDR3 contains 14 residues. CDR3 residues: CASSLRTGGKEQYF. The CDR3 DNA follows: TGTGCCAGCAGTTTGAGGACGGGGGGGAAAGAACAGTACTTC.

There are many counts of this clonotype. The chain employs TRBV7-2 and TRBJ2-5; D is uncertain. The CDR3 consists of 14 residues. The V end lost 2 bases, the J end lost 5 bases, and 12 bases lay between the germline ends. Germline values: CDR1 SGHTA, CDR2 FQGNSA. In DNA form, the CDR3 reads TGTGCCAGCAGCTTAACGGTCGGTAGGGAGACCCAGTACTTC. It is translated as CASSLTVGRETQYF. The full variable domain, completed using reference TRBV7-2 and TRBJ2-5, is GAGVSQSPSNKVTEKGKDVELRCDPISGHTALYWYRQSLGQGLEFLIYFQGNSAPDKSGLPSDRFSAERTGGSVSTLTIQRTQQEDSAVYLCASSLTVGRETQYFGPGTRLLVL.

This clonotype was seen ten or more times. The chain carries TRBV12-3 or TRBV12-4 and TRBJ1-6; TRBD1 matches at 8 bases. J gave up 1 base and V 5 bases, and 7 bases lay outside the gene matches. This CDR3 spans 17 amino acids. CDR3 nucleotide sequence: TGTGCCAGCAGTGACGACAGGGGATTGTCCTATAATTCACCCCTCCACTTT. Translated: CASSDDRGLSYNSPLHF.

This clonotype was detected ten times or more. CDR3 sequence reads: CASSLTGIVSPLHF. The CDR3, as DNA: TGTGCCAGTTCACTAACAGGGATAGTCTCACCCCTCCACTTT. The chain carries TRBV12-3 or TRBV12-4 and TRBJ1-6, with D possibly being TRBD1 (6 bases). Trimming took off 9 bases at V and 10 bases at J, with 19 bases between the two ends. The CDR3 runs to 14 residues.

The chain links TRBV9 to TRBJ1-1, with TRBD1 identical over 8 bases. CDR1 and CDR2 from the germline V gene are SGDLS and YYNGEE. This CDR3 spans 16 amino acids. V gave up 4 bases and J gave up 4 bases; unmatched junction bases: 12. The CDR3 reads CASSLGQGGDSTEAFF. The CDR3 DNA is TGTGCCAGCAGCCTCGGACAGGGTGGGGACTCCACTGAAGCTTTCTTT.

This clonotype occurred many times. This chain connects TRBV6-6 to TRBJ2-7; no reliable D call. V lost 6 bases and J lost 2, with 11 bases in between. The CDR3 consists of 13 residues. Germline-derived CDR1 and CDR2 are MNHNY and SVGAGI (reference sequence). The CDR3 reads CASRRTGPYEQYF. The CDR3 region has the DNA TGTGCCAGCAGGCGAACCGGCCCCTACGAGCAGTACTTC.

Ten or more counts support this clonotype. The rearrangement uses TRBV15 and TRBJ1-2; 7 nucleotides match TRBD1. Germline V CDR1 and CDR2: LNHNV, YYDKDF (reference sequence). Unmatched junction bases numbered 5, after V lost 5 bases and J lost 2 bases. The CDR3 totals 14 residues. The CDR3: CATSGPGQNYGYTF. The CDR3 DNA sequence: TGTGCCACCAGCGGACCGGGACAGAACTATGGCTACACCTTC.

This clonotype came up many times. This rearrangement joins TRBV20-1 to TRBJ2-5; unclear D gene. In germline, CDR1 is DFQATT, CDR2 SNEGSKA (reference sequence). The CDR3 covers 16 residues. V dropped 2 bases and J dropped 4 bases, with 20 bases sitting between them. CDR3 bases: TGCAGTGCTAGAAGGTCTGGGATCAAGGTCCTAGAGACCCAGTACTTC. Translated, it gives CSARRSGIKVLETQYF.

This clonotype was counted ten times or more. This rearrangement joins TRBV7-9 to TRBJ2-2; 11 bases fit TRBD2. The CDR3 spans 15 residues. J gave up 4 bases and V 6 bases, and 4 bases lay outside the gene matches. Germline V gene data show CDR1 as SEHNR and CDR2 as FQNEAQ (reference sequence). The CDR3 loop is CASRGTSGRTGELFF. CDR3 DNA sequence: TGTGCCAGCAGGGGGACTAGCGGACGCACCGGGGAGCTGTTTTTT. The full variable domain, its missing parts supplied by reference TRBV7-9 and TRBJ2-2, is DTGVSQNPRHKITKRGQNVTFRCDPISEHNRLYWYRQTLGQGPEFLTYFQNEAQLEKSRLLSDRFSAERPKGSFSTLEIQRTEQGDSAMYLCASRGTSGRTGELFFGEGSRLTVL.

Many counts were recorded for this clonotype. The CDR3 sequence: CATSGANTGELFF. The CDR3 bases are TGTGCCACCTCAGGGGCGAACACCGGGGAGCTGTTTTTT. V and J are TRBV24-1 and TRBJ2-2, with D perhaps TRBD1 (6 bases). Germline V lookup: CDR1 KGHDR, CDR2 SFDVKD. V was shortened by 9 bases and J by 0 bases, with 7 bases between the two germline ends. The CDR3 is 13 amino acids.

The chain has TRBV5-6 and TRBJ2-5; tentatively, D is TRBD1 (6 bases). The V gene lost 2 bases and the J gene lost 0 bases, with 11 bases spanning the gap. Germline CDR1 is SGHDT and CDR2 is YYEEEE. CDR3 length equals 15 residues. The CDR3 DNA sequence: TGTGCCAGCAGCTTAAGCGACAGGTACCAAGAGACCCAGTACTTC. Protein product: CASSLSDRYQETQYF.

This clonotype was recorded many times. CDR3 in DNA: TGCGCCAGCAGCCGCGGGACTAGGGATTACGAGCAGTACTTC. Amino acids: CASSRGTRDYEQYF. V and J are TRBV5-1 and TRBJ2-7; 8 bases are shared with TRBD2. The CDR3 totals 14 residues. Trimming removed 4 bases from V and 4 bases from J; junction bases left unmatched: 7. CDR1 and CDR2 from the germline V gene are SGHRS and YFSETQ. Supplemented by reference TRBV5-1 and TRBJ2-7, the full variable domain reads KAGVTQTPRYLIKTRGQQVTLSCSPISGHRSVSWYQQTPGQGLQFLFEYFSETQRNKGNFPGRFSGRQFSNSRSEMNVSTLELGDSALYLCASSRGTRDYEQYFGPGTRLTVT.

The V call is TRBV3-1, the J call TRBJ1-1, with TRBD1 matching 7 bases. The CDR3 length is 14 residues. Germline values: CDR1 LGHDT, CDR2 YNNKEL (reference sequence). J lost 5 bases, V lost 6 bases, and 9 bases had no gene match. Here the CDR3 DNA reads TGTGCCAGCAGTTCCCAGGGGGGAAAAACTGAAGCTTTCTTT. This translates into CASSSQGGKTEAFF.

This clonotype has a count of ten or more. The chain links TRBV7-8 to TRBJ2-7; TRBD1 matches 7 bases. The ends lost 1 base at V and 3 bases at J; junction bases unmatched: 3. Germline V lookup: CDR1 SGHVS, CDR2 FQNEAQ. The CDR3 has 14 amino acids. Here the CDR3 DNA reads TGTGCCAGCAGCTTAGGCGACAGGGTCTACGAGCAGTACTTC. Protein product: CASSLGDRVYEQYF.

Many counts were recorded for this clonotype. The CDR3 coding sequence is TGTGCCATCAGCCCCGGGGCGGGCGCGCGAGCTTTCTTT. This gives the protein CAISPGAGARAFF. V gene TRBV10-3 combines with J gene TRBJ1-1; the D gene is possibly TRBD1 (5 bases). Germline CDR1 reads ENHRY; CDR2 reads SYGVKD. V lost 6 bases, J lost 10 bases, and 18 bases lay in between. There are 13 residues in the CDR3.

This clonotype has at least ten counts. The chain employs TRBV6-5 and TRBJ2-3; D might be TRBD1 (5 bases). CDR1 is MNHEY and CDR2 is SVGAGI in the germline V gene. This CDR3 contains 17 residues. The ends were cut back, 0 bases at V and 0 bases at J, with 13 bases in the middle. The CDR3, as DNA: TGTGCCAGCAGTTACTCGAAGTCTAGGGGAAGCACAGATACGCAGTATTTT. It codes for CASSYSKSRGSTDTQYF.

At least ten counts were recorded for this clonotype. The rearrangement links TRBV12-3 or TRBV12-4 to TRBJ2-5; 13 bases fit TRBD2. Trimming at V came to 2 bases and at J to 5 bases, leaving 8 bases not matched to a gene. This CDR3 comprises 17 residues. CDR3 DNA sequence: TGTGCCAGCAGTTTATTTCGACTAGCGGGAGGCCGGGAGACCCAGTACTTC. Its protein product is CASSLFRLAGGRETQYF.

In its sample, this clonotype was seen many times. An end of the junction does not agree with germline; a read error may underlie this. The chain carries TRBV6-2 or TRBV6-3 and TRBJ2-7; D not resolved. Germline loops: CDR1 MNHEY, CDR2 SVGEGT. The CDR3 consists of 15 residues. CDR3 sequence reads: CASSRERTDSHEQYF. CDR3 sequence (DNA): TGTGCCAGCAGTCGAGAACGTACCGACTCCCACGAGCAGTACTTC.

The table lists this clonotype with many counts. CDR3 sequence: CASSYSFRSGDILEQYF. In nucleotides, the CDR3 is TGTGCCAGCAGTTACTCGTTTAGGTCGGGGGATATCCTCGAGCAGTACTTC. The V and J genes are TRBV6-5 and TRBJ2-7; a weak D match, TRBD2 (6 bases). The CDR3 extends over 17 amino acids. Germline-derived CDR1 and CDR2 are MNHEY and SVGAGI. V gave up 0 bases and J gave up 6 bases, with 21 bases separating them.

This clonotype was seen ten or more times. This chain uses TRBV2 with TRBJ2-5; D not certain. V was shortened by 6 bases and J by 5 bases, with 10 bases between the two germline ends. The CDR3 runs to 12 residues. Germline-derived CDR1 and CDR2 are SNHLY and FYNNEI. The chain's CDR3 is CASSKGWETQYF. The CDR3 DNA reads TGTGCCAGCAGCAAGGGTTGGGAGACCCAGTACTTC. Drawing the rest from reference TRBV2 and TRBJ2-5, the complete variable domain is EPEVTQTPSHQVTQMGQEVILRCVPISNHLYFYWYRQILGQKVEFLVSFYNNEISEKSEIFDDQFSVERPDGSNFTLKIRSTKLEDSAMYFCASSKGWETQYFGPGTRLLVL.

This clonotype was detected ten times or more. An end of the junction differs from the germline gene, which may be a read error. The rearrangement uses TRBV2 and TRBJ1-5; D possibly corresponds to TRBD1 (5 bases). Per the germline V gene, CDR1 is SNHLY and CDR2 is FYNNEI. This CDR3 is built from 13 residues. In DNA form, the CDR3 reads TGTGCCAGCAGTAAAGCAGGGACGGGGCCCCAGCATTTT. This gives the protein CASSKAGTGPQHF.

This clonotype was counted ten times or more. The chain employs TRBV11-1 and TRBJ2-5, with D hard to call. The germline V and J ends were trimmed by 7 bases and 2 bases, with 5 bases remaining between them. The CDR3 totals 11 residues. CDR1 is SGHAT and CDR2 is FQDESV in the germline V gene (reference sequence). The DNA of the CDR3 is TGTGCCAGCACCCAACAAGAGACCCAGTACTTC. Amino acid sequence: CASTQQETQYF.

The sample holds many counts of this clonotype. V and J are TRBV6-2 or TRBV6-3 and TRBJ1-2, with 7 bases aligning to TRBD1. Germline V gives CDR1 MNHEY, CDR2 SVGEGT. The CDR3 extends over 12 amino acids. V lost 9 bases, J lost 6 bases, and 7 bases stayed unmatched. CDR3 sequence (DNA): TGTGCCAGAGATAGGGGGCGGAATGGCTACACCTTC. Its protein product is CARDRGRNGYTF.

The V gene is TRBV19, the J gene TRBJ1-2; maybe TRBD1 (6 bases). The germline gives CDR1 LNHDA, CDR2 SQIVND (reference sequence). The V gene lost 6 bases and the J gene lost 4 bases, with 24 bases spanning the gap. This CDR3 has 17 amino acids. The CDR3 DNA is TGTGCCAGTAGGCACCGGGCCCAGTCCGGGGGCGTCTATGGCTACACCTTC. Translating it yields CASRHRAQSGGVYGYTF.

This chain's CDR3 is CASSLTDTNYGYTF. The CDR3 nucleotides are TGTGCCAGCAGTTTAACAGACACTAACTATGGCTACACCTTC. This chain joins TRBV27 and TRBJ1-2; D is unresolved. V was pared by 2 bases and J by 0 bases, with 7 bases between. CDR1 is MNHEY, CDR2 SMNVEV, per germline (reference sequence). This CDR3 is built from 14 residues.